This T cell receptor (beta chain) was recovered during a study of control samples from healthy donors and cancer patients. CDR1 LNHNV and CDR2 YYDKDF come from the germline V gene (reference sequence). The CDR3 sequence is 19 residues long. J gave up 3 bases and V 0 bases, and 7 bases lay outside the gene matches. Data came from immunoSEQ multiplex PCR; TCRdb stores just in-frame clones and leaves some out. Of under 65,000 clones listed, roughly 86% are singletons. The origin of this receptor is a woman aged 60-75 years with lung cancer. The chain has TRBV15 and TRBJ2-2, with TRBD2 matching 13 bases. The source material was PBMCs. The CDR3 sequence: CATSRDSLAGGPDTGELFF. In DNA, the CDR3 is TGTGCCACCAGCAGAGATTCACTAGCGGGGGGGCCGGACACCGGGGAGCTGTTTTTT. The variable domain in full, completed from reference TRBV15 and TRBJ2-2, reads DAMVIQNPRYQVTQFGKPVTLSCSQTLNHNVMYWYQQKSSQAPKLLFHYYDKDFNNEADTPDNFQSRRPNTSFCFLDIRSPGLGDTAMYLCATSRDSLAGGPDTGELFFGEGSRLTVL.